This TCR beta chain was recorded in a study of T-cell reconstitution after alpha-beta-depleted transplantation in children. This CDR3 region has 12 residues. Trimming left V 2 bases short and J 5 bases short, with 9 bases between. Germline V gene lookup returns CDR1 SQVTM and CDR2 ANQGSEA. The TCRbeta library was prepared with unique molecular identifiers. A single record per CDR3 protein comes from TCRdb applying MiXCR to the PCR reads. The data contain about 420,000 distinct CDR3 sequences, around 15% of them seen just once; the ten biggest clones take up less than 30%. Study-wide points: Diversity and T-cell counts at one year after transplant derived mostly from new T cells. Several hundred expanded graft clones reportedly gave rise to the alpha-beta T cells present about two months after transplant. Surviving thymic progenitors and recipient T cells were the source of high TCRbeta diversity at day 60 in some patients.

A few counts support this clonotype. Its antigen is not known. The material sequenced was PBMCs, mostly from graft donor cells, taken 360 days after TCRalphabeta/CD19-depleted stem cell transplant. The chain recombines TRBV29-1 with TRBJ2-5; either TRBD1 or TRBD2 may supply D (6 bases each). The sequence was collected from a boy in the first two years of life who had a stem cell transplant for Wiskott-Aldrich syndrome, so the T cells may come from the graft donor. The CDR3 is CSVEWGAETQYF. The CDR3 DNA sequence: TGCAGCGTTGAATGGGGGGCGGAGACCCAGTACTTC. Complete variable domain (other parts from reference TRBV29-1 and TRBJ2-5): SAVISQKPSRDICQRGTSLTIQCQVDSQVTMMFWYRQQPGQSLTLIATANQGSEATYESGFVIDKFPISRPNLTFSTLTVSNMSPEDSSIYLCSVEWGAETQYFGPGTRLLVL.